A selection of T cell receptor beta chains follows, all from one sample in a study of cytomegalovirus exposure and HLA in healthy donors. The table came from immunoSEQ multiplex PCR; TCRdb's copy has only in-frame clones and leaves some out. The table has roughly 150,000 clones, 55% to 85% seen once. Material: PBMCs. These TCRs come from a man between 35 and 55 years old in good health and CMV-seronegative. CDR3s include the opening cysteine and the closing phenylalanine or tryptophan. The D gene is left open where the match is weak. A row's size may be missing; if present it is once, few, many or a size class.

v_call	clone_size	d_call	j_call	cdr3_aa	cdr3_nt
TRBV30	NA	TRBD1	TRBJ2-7	CAWSAGTGFYEQYF	TGTGCCTGGAGTGCCGGGACAGGGTTCTACGAGCAGTACTTC
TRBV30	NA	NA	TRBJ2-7	CAWSVLPLERYF	TGTGCCTGGAGTGTACTCCCTCTCGAGCGGTACTTC
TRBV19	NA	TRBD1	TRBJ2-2	CASSIVWTGVLAGELFF	TGTGCCAGTAGTATAGTGTGGACAGGGGTGCTGGCCGGGGAGCTGTTTTTT
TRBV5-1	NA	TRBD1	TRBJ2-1	CASSVSGTENNEQFF	TGCGCCAGCAGCGTATCCGGGACAGAGAACAATGAGCAGTTCTTC
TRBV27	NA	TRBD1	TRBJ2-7	CASRTGGYEQYF	TGTGCCAGCAGGACAGGGGGCTACGAGCAGTACTTC
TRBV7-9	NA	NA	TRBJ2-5	CASSLDGADQETQYF	TGTGCCAGCAGCTTAGATGGGGCAGATCAAGAGACCCAGTACTTC
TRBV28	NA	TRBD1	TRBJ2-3	CASSRRGLWSDTQYF	TGTGCCAGCAGTCGTAGGGGGCTATGGTCGGATACGCAGTATTTT
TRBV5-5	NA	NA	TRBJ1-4	CASSSSGGGEKLFF	TGTGCCAGCAGCTCCAGTGGGGGCGGAGAAAAACTGTTTTTT
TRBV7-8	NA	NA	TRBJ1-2	CASSLYREINYGYTF	TGTGCCAGCAGCTTATACCGGGAGATCAACTATGGCTACACCTTC
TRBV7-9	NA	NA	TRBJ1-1	CASRPQGQNTEAFF	TGTGCCAGCAGACCTCAGGGACAGAACACTGAAGCTTTCTTT
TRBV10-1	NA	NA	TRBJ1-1	CASSEQQGTTEAFF	TGCGCCAGCAGTGAACAACAGGGTACCACTGAAGCTTTCTTT
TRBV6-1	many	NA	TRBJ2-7	CASSEAERDEQYF	TGTGCCAGCAGTGAAGCGGAGAGGGACGAGCAGTACTTC
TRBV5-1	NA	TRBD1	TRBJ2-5	CASRRDSQETQYF	TGCGCCAGCAGACGGGACAGTCAAGAGACCCAGTACTTC
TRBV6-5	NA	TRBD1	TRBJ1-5	CASSPDRDQPQHF	TGTGCCAGCAGTCCTGACAGGGATCAGCCCCAGCATTTT
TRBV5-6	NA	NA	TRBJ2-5	CASSLGPGLGETQYF	TGTGCCAGCAGCTTGGGGCCAGGGCTGGGGGAGACCCAGTACTTC
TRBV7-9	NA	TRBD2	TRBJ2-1	CSSSVLAAGRHNEQFF	TGTTCCAGCAGCGTTCTAGCGGCGGGACGACACAATGAGCAGTTCTTC
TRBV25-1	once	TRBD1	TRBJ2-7	CASSAGTGSYEQYF	TGTGCCAGCAGTGCTGGGACAGGTTCCTACGAGCAGTACTTC
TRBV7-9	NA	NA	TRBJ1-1	CASSLGENTEAFF	TGTGCCAGCAGCTTAGGAGAGAACACTGAAGCTTTCTTT